Below, one TCR beta chain is given with its context. Its antigen is as yet unknown. Germline assignment: CDR1 MNHEY and CDR2 SVGAGI. This CDR3 comprises 16 residues. The V gene lost 0 bases and the J gene lost 2 bases, with 11 bases spanning the gap. The data derive from a study of OX40 agonist ivuxolimab in advanced cancers. Baseline, cycle 4 day 1, and cycle 7 day 1 were the blood sampling points. TCRdb's table, derived via immunoSEQ multiplex PCR, lists solely in-frame clones and lacks some. The sample has 90,000 to 120,000 clones, 80% to 95% seen once; the top ten hold roughly 0.66%. General study points: The antigen specificity of the peripheral T cells (those that were expanded) was not determined. It was also the case that some nonresponders had low normalized T-cell clonal expansion.

The rearrangement links TRBV6-5 to TRBJ1-3, with D uncertain. The sequences come from CD4+ or CD8+ T cells sorted from blood, collected in a trial of the OX40 agonist ivuxolimab. The sequence was collected from an adult with an advanced solid tumor such as melanoma, head and neck, liver or kidney cancer. The DNA for the CDR3 is TGTGCCAGCAGTTACTCGCTGGCGCAGACTGGAAACACCATATATTTT. The encoded protein is CASSYSLAQTGNTIYF.